What follows is one T cell receptor beta chain and its context. Germline CDR1 SEHNR, CDR2 FQNEAQ (reference sequence). The CDR3 is 14 residues long. The V segment lost 5 bases and the J segment 5 bases; nucleotides outside the gene matches: 4. Cells designated naive CD8 were CD45RO-negative and were positively selected for CCR7, with terminally differentiated effector memory CD45RA+ cells excluded. This record comes from a study of shared clonotypes between healthy human individuals. Sequenced by immunoSEQ multiplex PCR; TCRdb stores in-frame clones only, minus some. This table holds about 2.1 million clones, approximately 94% found once.

The sequenced sample was naive CD8+ T cells from PBMCs. The rearrangement links TRBV7-9 to TRBJ2-2, with 8 bases aligning to TRBD1. This receptor was identified in a man aged 18-30 years in good health. Some clones in this sample may be carry-over from other donors' samples. The DNA of the CDR3 is TGTGCCAGCAGCCCTAGGACAGGGACCGGGGAGCTGTTTTTT. The encoded protein is CASSPRTGTGELFF.